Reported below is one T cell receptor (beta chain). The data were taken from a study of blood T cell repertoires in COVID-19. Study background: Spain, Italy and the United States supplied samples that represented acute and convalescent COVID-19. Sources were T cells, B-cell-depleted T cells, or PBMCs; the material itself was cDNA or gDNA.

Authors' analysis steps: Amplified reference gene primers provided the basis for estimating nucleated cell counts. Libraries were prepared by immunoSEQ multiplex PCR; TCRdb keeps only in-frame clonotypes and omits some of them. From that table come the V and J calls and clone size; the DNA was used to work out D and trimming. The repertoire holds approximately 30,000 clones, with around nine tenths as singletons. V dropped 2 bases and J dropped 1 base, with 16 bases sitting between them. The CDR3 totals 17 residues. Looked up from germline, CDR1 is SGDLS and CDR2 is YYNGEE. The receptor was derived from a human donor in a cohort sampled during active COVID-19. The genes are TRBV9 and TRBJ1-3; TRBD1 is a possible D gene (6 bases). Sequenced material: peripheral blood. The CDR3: CASSVTGRPDSGNTIYF. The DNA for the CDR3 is TGTGCCAGCAGCGTTACAGGGCGCCCGGATTCTGGAAACACCATATATTTT.